The T cell receptor beta chain described here comes from a study of molecular identifiers for immune sequencing clone quantification. MiXCR, applied by TCRdb to the PCR reads, yields one record per CDR3 protein. Altogether more than 450,000 distinct CDR3 sequences are present, about 26% being singletons, with the ten largest covering about 0.75%. The sample comprised naive CD8+ T cells from blood, with Jurkat cell RNA spiked in. Described subset: FACS-sorted CD8+CD4-CCR7+CD45RA+ naive T cells. This TCR came from a human donor in good health. Some libraries in this study had Jurkat cell RNA spiked in.

Written as DNA, the CDR3 is TGTGCCAGCAGCTATTGGCGCATGAACACTGAAGCTTTCTTT. It is translated as CASSYWRMNTEAFF. The chain links TRBV11-2 to TRBJ1-1, with D unresolved. V was clipped by 4 bases and J by 0 bases, with 9 bases between them. This CDR3 comprises 14 residues. Germline V gives CDR1 SGHAT, CDR2 FQNNGV.